The 31 T cell receptor beta chains in this list originate from one sample, sequenced in a study of blood T cell repertoires in COVID-19 (TCRdb year 2020). The library came from the immunoSEQ multiplex PCR assay. Held by TCRdb, this immuneACCESS table contains in-frame sequences only and omits some clones. Under half of the omission traces to an unresolved V gene where checked; the cause of the rest is unknown. The sample table contains approximately 210,000 clones; only one count was recorded for around 82% of them. The biggest ten clones account for approximately 12% of the sample. Sequenced input: peripheral blood. The receptors here all came from a woman aged 40 to 50 with acute or convalescent COVID-19.

The CDR3 DNA is TGTGCCAGCAGTTCTACAAGACAGGACGAAGCTTTCTTT. It specifies CASSSTRQDEAFF. The chain carries TRBV27 and TRBJ1-1; tentative D call: TRBD1 (6 bases). Deletions cut 4 bases from V and 8 bases from J, with 14 bases between. Germline CDR1 is MNHEY and CDR2 is SMNVEV (reference sequence). The CDR3 has 13 amino acids.

This rearrangement joins TRBV27 to TRBJ2-7, with 8 bases lining up with TRBD2. V lost 0 bases and J lost 4; bases outside the gene matches: 5. The CDR3 totals 15 residues. The germline gives CDR1 MNHEY, CDR2 SMNVEV (reference sequence). The chain's CDR3 is CASSLSPGGRYEQYF. The CDR3 DNA is TGTGCCAGCAGTTTATCCCCGGGAGGGCGGTACGAGCAGTACTTC.

The V call is TRBV4-2, the J call TRBJ1-4; D unresolved. The CDR3 covers 14 residues. Germline CDR1 is LGHNA and CDR2 is YNFKEQ. Trimming pared 0 bases from V and 9 bases from J, leaving 11 bases between. Here the CDR3 DNA reads TGTGCCAGCAGCCAAGATCCCGGGAATAAAAAACTGTTTTTT. It specifies CASSQDPGNKKLFF.

The chain combines TRBV15 with TRBJ2-7, with 8 positions matching TRBD2. Looked up from germline, CDR1 is LNHNV and CDR2 is YYDKDF (reference sequence). This CDR3 region has 15 residues. V trimming: 1 base; J trimming: 9 bases; junction bases outside the gene matches: 11. In DNA form, the CDR3 reads TGTGCCACCAGCAGAGTCTCGGCGGGAGGTGGGGCGCAGTACTTC. Protein: CATSRVSAGGGAQYF.

V gene TRBV9 combines with J gene TRBJ2-2; 11 nucleotides line up with TRBD1. V lost 3 bases and J lost 6; bases outside the gene matches: 1. CDR1 and CDR2 (germline): SGDLS, YYNGEE. The CDR3 extends over 14 amino acids. For the CDR3, the DNA is TGTGCCAGCAGCGGGGGACAGGGGGCCGGGGAGCTGTTTTTT. It codes for CASSGGQGAGELFF.

The chain is built from TRBV7-2 and TRBJ2-3; 8 bases are shared with TRBD1. This CDR3 region has 16 residues. Germline assignment: CDR1 SGHTA and CDR2 FQGNSA. J lost 3 bases, V lost 1 base, and 6 bases had no gene match. CDR3 bases: TGTGCCAGCAGCTTAGAGCCAGGGGGCCTGACAGATACGCAGTATTTT. The encoded protein is CASSLEPGGLTDTQYF.

This chain links TRBV7-3 with TRBJ2-6; no clear D gene. With 5 bases removed from V and 1 base from J, the gap between germline ends came to 9 bases. CDR1 and CDR2 from the germline V gene are SGHTA and FQGTGA. This CDR3 region has 15 residues. CDR3 nucleotides: TGTGCCAGCAGCCCCCAGGCATCTGGGGCCAACGTCCTGACTTTC. Translated, it gives CASSPQASGANVLTF. Together with reference TRBV7-3 and TRBJ2-6, the CDR3 gives the full variable domain: GAGVSQTPSNKVTEKGKYVELRCDPISGHTALYWYRQSLGQGPEFLIYFQGTGAADDSGLPNDRFFAVRPEGSVSTLKIQRTERGDSAVYLCASSPQASGANVLTFGAGSRLTVL.

The chain employs TRBV6-1 and TRBJ1-2; D not certain. CDR3 size: 14 residues. Germline loops: CDR1 MNHNS, CDR2 SASEGT. The germline V and J ends were trimmed by 1 base and 4 bases, with 10 bases remaining between them. The CDR3 sequence: CASSEGGLPYGYTF. DNA of the CDR3: TGTGCCAGCAGTGAAGGCGGCCTTCCCTATGGCTACACCTTC.

The chain is built from TRBV18 and TRBJ2-1; 9 bases align to TRBD2. V lost 0 bases and J lost 1; bases outside the gene matches: 7. The CDR3 spans 18 residues. From germline, CDR1 is KGHSH and CDR2 LQKENI. CDR3 coding DNA: TGTGCCAGCTCACCACCCGGACTAGCGACCTATTCCTACAATGAGCAGTTCTTC. It codes for CASSPPGLATYSYNEQFF. The complete variable domain, with remaining parts taken from reference TRBV18 and TRBJ2-1, reads NAGVMQNPRHLVRRRGQEARLRCSPMKGHSHVYWYRQLPEEGLKFMVYLQKENIIDESGMPKERFSAEFPKEGPSILRIQQVVRGDSAAYFCASSPPGLATYSYNEQFFGPGTRLTVL.

The chain has TRBV29-1 and TRBJ2-7; D is possibly TRBD1 (5 bases). Trimming took off 6 bases at V and 9 bases at J, with 15 bases between the two ends. The germline gives CDR1 SQVTM, CDR2 ANQGSEA. The CDR3 contains 11 residues. For the CDR3, the DNA is TGCAGCGTCGCCTTGCAGGGCGTGCAGTACTTC. Encoded protein: CSVALQGVQYF.

This clone was seen only once. This chain links TRBV6-1 with TRBJ2-1; TRBD2 matches 8 bases. The CDR3 totals 19 residues. The junction had 17 bases not matched to a gene; V was cut back by 0 bases and J by 7 bases. Germline V gives CDR1 MNHNS, CDR2 SASEGT. The chain's CDR3 is CASSEALALVGTRRNEQFF. CDR3 bases: TGTGCCAGCAGTGAAGCGCTGGCCTTAGTCGGGACTAGGCGTAATGAGCAGTTCTTC.

The chain employs TRBV5-1 and TRBJ1-2, with 8 bases aligning to TRBD1. After removal of 4 bases from V and 2 bases from J, the junction contained 4 bases not matched to a gene. The V gene's germline CDR1 is SGHRS and CDR2 YFSETQ. CDR3 length: 14 residues. Here the CDR3 reads CASSIRDRNYGYTF. The CDR3 nucleotides read TGCGCCAGCAGCATCCGGGACAGGAACTATGGCTACACCTTC.

V and J are TRBV7-3 and TRBJ1-3; D perhaps matches TRBD1 (5 bases). Trimming removed 5 bases from V and 4 bases from J, with 9 bases in between. The CDR3 runs to 13 residues. CDR1 SGHTA and CDR2 FQGTGA come from the germline V gene. CDR3 nucleotide sequence: TGTGCCAGCAGCACCAGACAGGGAAACACCATATATTTT. It specifies CASSTRQGNTIYF.

Judged by abundance, this clone is large. The chain combines TRBV5-1 with TRBJ2-7; TRBD2 matches 12 bases. This CDR3 contains 15 residues. Trimming at V came to 2 bases and at J to 5 bases, leaving 5 bases not matched to a gene. In germline, CDR1 is SGHRS, CDR2 YFSETQ. CDR3 residues: CASSFGLAGSDEQYF. The DNA of the CDR3 is TGCGCCAGCAGCTTCGGACTAGCGGGAAGCGACGAGCAGTACTTC.

The chain has TRBV30 and TRBJ1-2, with D maybe TRBD1 (5 bases). Germline loops: CDR1 GTSNPN, CDR2 SVGIG (reference sequence). The CDR3 spans 16 residues. The CDR3 nucleotides read TGTGCTTTAGGCGCGGGGGGTAAGACAGAATTCTATGGCTACACCTTC. Amino acids: CALGAGGKTEFYGYTF.

The genes are TRBV28 and TRBJ2-3; 8 nucleotides align to TRBD2. The CDR3 totals 18 residues. The V gene's germline CDR1 is MDHEN and CDR2 SYDVKM. V shed 2 bases and J 0 bases; nucleotides not matched to a gene: 10. CDR3 bases: TGTGCCAGCAGTTTAAGTTTCCCACTAGCGGTCAGCACAGATACGCAGTATTTT. It yields the protein CASSLSFPLAVSTDTQYF.

This chain links TRBV6-6 with TRBJ1-4; tentatively, D is TRBD1 (6 bases). Germline lookup yields CDR1 MNHNY and CDR2 SVGAGI (reference sequence). The V and J ends lost 4 bases and 8 bases respectively, with 17 bases between them. This CDR3 has 15 amino acids. The chain's CDR3 is CASSSVESGTEKLFF. The DNA for the CDR3 is TGTGCCAGCAGTTCCGTTGAATCCGGGACAGAAAAACTGTTTTTT.

This chain joins TRBV6-1 and TRBJ1-2, with 9 bases identical to TRBD1. The germline V gene encodes CDR1 MNHNS and CDR2 SASEGT. The CDR3 is made up of 16 amino acids. After removal of 1 base from V and 5 bases from J, the junction contained 8 bases not matched to a gene. The CDR3 protein is CASSEGPGQGGYGYTF. CDR3 DNA sequence: TGTGCCAGCAGTGAAGGTCCGGGACAGGGAGGGTATGGCTACACCTTC.

The J gene is TRBJ2-3, the V gene TRBV10-3; D remains ambiguous. The germline CDR1 and CDR2 sequences are ENHRY and SYGVKD. The CDR3 length is 13 residues. Trimming stripped 3 bases from V and 2 bases from J, with 6 bases between. The CDR3 nucleotides read TGTGCCATCAGTGACTCTGTCACAGATACGCAGTATTTT. Protein sequence: CAISDSVTDTQYF.

Only a few counts were recorded for this clone. The J gene is TRBJ2-7, the V gene TRBV10-2; D might be TRBD2 (5 bases). Germline CDR1 reads WSHSY; CDR2 reads SAAADI. Between the trimmed V and J ends, which lost 0 bases and 7 bases, there was a span of 7 bases. This CDR3 is 12 amino acids long. The CDR3, as DNA: TGCGCCAGCAGTGAGTCGACGGGAGAGCAGTACTTC. Protein sequence: CASSESTGEQYF.

The genes are TRBV27 and TRBJ2-3, with TRBD2 as a possible D gene (7 bases). Germline V gives CDR1 MNHEY, CDR2 SMNVEV (reference sequence). This CDR3 has 14 residues. Trimming took 4 bases from V and 4 from J, leaving 12 bases between them. CDR3 bases: TGTGCCAGCAGTTCGGGGGGCCTGCCAGATACGCAGTATTTT. Translating gives CASSSGGLPDTQYF.

V and J are TRBV2 and TRBJ2-7; no reliable D call. Germline CDR1 reads SNHLY; CDR2 reads FYNNEI. With 8 bases removed from V and 5 bases from J, the gap between germline ends came to 19 bases. The CDR3 is 14 amino acids. The CDR3 spells CASGVSRGADEQYF. CDR3 bases: TGTGCCAGCGGAGTTAGTCGTGGAGCCGACGAGCAGTACTTC.

V gene TRBV2 combines with J gene TRBJ2-3; TRBD1 agrees at 11 bases. V shed 2 bases and J 4 bases; nucleotides not matched to a gene: 2. CDR1 is SNHLY, CDR2 FYNNEI, per germline. The CDR3 has 15 residues. The CDR3 protein is CASSELGQGADTQYF. For the CDR3, the DNA is TGTGCCAGCAGTGAATTGGGACAGGGGGCAGATACGCAGTATTTT.

The chain employs TRBV27 and TRBJ1-1; a possible D gene is TRBD1 (6 bases). Germline assignment: CDR1 MNHEY and CDR2 SMNVEV (reference sequence). The CDR3 has 15 amino acids. Trimming shortened V by 3 bases and J by 9 bases, and 20 bases separated the two germline ends. CDR3 protein: CASSFQGTQGSKAFF. DNA of the CDR3: TGTGCCAGCAGTTTCCAGGGGACCCAGGGCAGTAAAGCTTTCTTT.

This clone was seen only once. V usage is TRBV25-1 and J usage is TRBJ2-1, with 7 positions matching TRBD2. Germline trimming cut 2 bases from V and 7 bases from J; bases unmatched to any gene: 14. The germline V gene encodes CDR1 MGHDK and CDR2 SYGVNS. The CDR3 is made up of 17 amino acids. CDR3 DNA sequence: TGTGCCAGCAGTGAAGGGTCGGCGGGAGCTAGGTGGAATGAGCAGTTCTTC. Translated, it gives CASSEGSAGARWNEQFF.

The CDR3 nucleotides are TGTGCCAGCAGCTTAGTCGCGGGACTAGCGGCCAAGGTCGGGGAGCTGTTTTTT. Translating gives CASSLVAGLAAKVGELFF. The chain carries TRBV7-2 and TRBJ2-2, with 11 bases fitting TRBD2. Germline assignment: CDR1 SGHTA and CDR2 FQGNSA. The CDR3 length is 18 residues. V lost 1 base and J lost 7; bases outside the gene matches: 11.

V usage is TRBV4-3 and J usage is TRBJ2-1; D is undetermined. This CDR3 is 15 amino acids long. Trimming shortened V by 0 bases and J by 0 bases, and 6 bases separated the two germline ends. Germline V gives CDR1 LGHNA, CDR2 YSLEER. The CDR3 sequence is CASSQDRSSYNEQFF. CDR3 in DNA: TGCGCCAGCAGCCAAGACAGAAGCTCCTACAATGAGCAGTTCTTC.

This chain joins TRBV18 and TRBJ2-2; a weak D match, TRBD1 (5 bases). The CDR3 runs 11 residues. From germline, CDR1 is KGHSH and CDR2 LQKENI. V was clipped by 4 bases and J by 10 bases, with 7 bases between them. The chain's CDR3 is CASSLGQELFF. CDR3 sequence (DNA): TGTGCCAGCTCACTCGGACAGGAGCTGTTTTTT.

The chain joins TRBV7-2 to TRBJ2-1, with 11 bases that match TRBD2. Germline lookup yields CDR1 SGHTA and CDR2 FQGNSA. CDR3 length equals 14 residues. The V gene end was trimmed by 6 bases and the J gene end by 8 bases; junction bases not matched to a gene: 6. The CDR3 region has the DNA TGTGCCAGCAGTAGCGGGGGGGCCGCCCATGAGCAGTTCTTC. Translating gives CASSSGGAAHEQFF.

This chain uses TRBV27 with TRBJ2-5; TRBD2 agrees at 10 bases. Germline CDR1 reads MNHEY; CDR2 reads SMNVEV (reference sequence). The junction had 5 bases not matched to a gene; V was cut back by 3 bases and J by 4 bases. The CDR3 consists of 15 residues. CDR3: CASSFLAGGTETQYF. DNA of the CDR3: TGTGCCAGCAGTTTTTTAGCGGGAGGTACAGAGACCCAGTACTTC.

This chain joins TRBV6-4 and TRBJ1-6; D gene uncertain. This CDR3 spans 15 amino acids. Trimming removed 0 bases from V and 9 bases from J, with 12 bases in between. Germline loops: CDR1 MRHNA, CDR2 SNTAGT. The CDR3 reads CASSDSEQYGSPLHF. CDR3 sequence (DNA): TGTGCCAGCAGTGACTCGGAGCAGTACGGTTCACCCCTCCACTTT.